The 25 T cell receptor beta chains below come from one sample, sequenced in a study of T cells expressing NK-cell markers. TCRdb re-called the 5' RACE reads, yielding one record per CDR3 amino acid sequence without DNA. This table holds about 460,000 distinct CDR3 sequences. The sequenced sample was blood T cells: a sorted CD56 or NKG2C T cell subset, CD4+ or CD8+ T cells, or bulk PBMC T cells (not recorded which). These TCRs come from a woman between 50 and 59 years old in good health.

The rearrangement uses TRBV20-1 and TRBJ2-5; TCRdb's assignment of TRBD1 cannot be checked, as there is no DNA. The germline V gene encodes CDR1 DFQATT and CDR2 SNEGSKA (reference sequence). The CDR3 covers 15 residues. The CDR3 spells CSARVHGTPGETQYF.

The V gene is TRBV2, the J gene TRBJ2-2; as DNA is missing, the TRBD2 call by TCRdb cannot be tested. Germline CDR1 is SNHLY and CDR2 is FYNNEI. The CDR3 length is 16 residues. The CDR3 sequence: CASSLLAGEGTGELFF.

The CDR3 sequence is CASSPPPLAGVRNEQFF. The rearrangement joins TRBV6-2 or TRBV6-3 to TRBJ2-1; TCRdb's D call of TRBD2 is untestable without DNA. Germline V gives CDR1 MNHEY, CDR2 SVGEGT. The CDR3 is 17 residues long.

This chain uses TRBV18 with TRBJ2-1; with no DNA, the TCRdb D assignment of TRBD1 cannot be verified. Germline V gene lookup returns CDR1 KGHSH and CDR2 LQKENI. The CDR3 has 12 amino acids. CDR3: CASSRVGAEQFF.

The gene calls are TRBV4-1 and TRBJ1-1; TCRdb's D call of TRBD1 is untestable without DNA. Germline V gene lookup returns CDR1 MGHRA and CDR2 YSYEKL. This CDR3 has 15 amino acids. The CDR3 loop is CASSQPTGGYTEAFF.

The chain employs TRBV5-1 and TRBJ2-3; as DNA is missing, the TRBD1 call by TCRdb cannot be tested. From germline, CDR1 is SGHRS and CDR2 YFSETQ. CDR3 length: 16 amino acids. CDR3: CASTGQSRIPADTQYF.

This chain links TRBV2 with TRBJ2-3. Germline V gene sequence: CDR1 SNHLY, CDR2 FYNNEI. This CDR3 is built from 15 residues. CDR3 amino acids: CASELFGRSGDTQYF.

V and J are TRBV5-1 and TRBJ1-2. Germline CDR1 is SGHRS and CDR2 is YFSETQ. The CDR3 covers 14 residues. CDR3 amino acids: CASSLELGVSGYTF. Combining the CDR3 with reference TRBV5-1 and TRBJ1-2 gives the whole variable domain KAGVTQTPRYLIKTRGQQVTLSCSPISGHRSVSWYQQTPGQGLQFLFEYFSETQRNKGNFPGRFSGRQFSNSRSEMNVSTLELGDSALYLCASSLELGVSGYTFGSGTRLTVV.

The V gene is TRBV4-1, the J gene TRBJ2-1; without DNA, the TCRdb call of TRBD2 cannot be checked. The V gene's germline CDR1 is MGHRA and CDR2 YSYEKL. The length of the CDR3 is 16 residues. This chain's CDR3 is CASSQGRLAATNEQFF.

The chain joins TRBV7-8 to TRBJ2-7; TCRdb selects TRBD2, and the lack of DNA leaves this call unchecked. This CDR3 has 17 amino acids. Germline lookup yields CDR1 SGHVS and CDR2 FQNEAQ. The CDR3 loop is CASSPTGGSGVDYEQYF.

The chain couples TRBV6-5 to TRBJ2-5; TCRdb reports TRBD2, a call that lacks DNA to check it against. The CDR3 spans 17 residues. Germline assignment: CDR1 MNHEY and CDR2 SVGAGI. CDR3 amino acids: CASSSPLASGPKETQYF.

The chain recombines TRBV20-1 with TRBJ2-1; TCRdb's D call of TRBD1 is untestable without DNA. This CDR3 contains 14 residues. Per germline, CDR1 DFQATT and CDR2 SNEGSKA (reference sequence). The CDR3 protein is CSAMGETTYNEQFF.

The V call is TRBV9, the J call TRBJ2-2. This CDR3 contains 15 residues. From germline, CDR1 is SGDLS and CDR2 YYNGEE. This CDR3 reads CASSVAPDGTGELFF.

CDR3 sequence: CASSFPHKAAPGRETQYF. This chain connects TRBV11-2 to TRBJ2-5; the TRBD1 assignment by TCRdb is unverifiable without DNA. In germline, CDR1 is SGHAT, CDR2 FQNNGV. This CDR3 contains 18 residues.

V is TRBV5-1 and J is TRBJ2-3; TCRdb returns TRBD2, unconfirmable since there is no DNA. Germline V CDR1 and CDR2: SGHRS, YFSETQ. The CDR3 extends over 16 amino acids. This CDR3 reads CATRALGGTSTDTQYF.

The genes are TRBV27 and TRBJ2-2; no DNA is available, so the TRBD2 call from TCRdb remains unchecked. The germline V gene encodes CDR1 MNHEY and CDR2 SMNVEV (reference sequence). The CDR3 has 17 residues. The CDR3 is CASSPGYSGRAAGELFF.

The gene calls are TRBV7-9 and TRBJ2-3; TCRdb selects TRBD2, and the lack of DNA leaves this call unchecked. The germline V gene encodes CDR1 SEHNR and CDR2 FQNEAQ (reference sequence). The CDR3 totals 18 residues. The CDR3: CASSLLPSGATRADTQYF.

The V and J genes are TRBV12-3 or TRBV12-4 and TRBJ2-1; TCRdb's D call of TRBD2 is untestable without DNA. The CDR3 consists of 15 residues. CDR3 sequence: CASSLSLASNNEQFF.

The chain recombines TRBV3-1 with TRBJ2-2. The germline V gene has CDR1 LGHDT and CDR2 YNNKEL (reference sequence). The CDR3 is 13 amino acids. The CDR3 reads CASSQLGSGELFF.

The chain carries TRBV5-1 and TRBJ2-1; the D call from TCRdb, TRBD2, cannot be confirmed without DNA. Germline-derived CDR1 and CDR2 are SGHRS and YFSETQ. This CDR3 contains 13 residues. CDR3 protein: CASSLSGRDEQFF.

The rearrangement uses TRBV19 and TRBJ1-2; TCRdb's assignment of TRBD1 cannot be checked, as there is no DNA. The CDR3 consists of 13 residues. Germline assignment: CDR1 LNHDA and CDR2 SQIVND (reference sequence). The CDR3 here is CASSIAGGHRYTF.

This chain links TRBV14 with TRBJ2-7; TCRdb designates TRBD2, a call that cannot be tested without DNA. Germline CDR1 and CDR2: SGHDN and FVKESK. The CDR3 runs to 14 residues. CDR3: CASSLMSSGYEQYF.

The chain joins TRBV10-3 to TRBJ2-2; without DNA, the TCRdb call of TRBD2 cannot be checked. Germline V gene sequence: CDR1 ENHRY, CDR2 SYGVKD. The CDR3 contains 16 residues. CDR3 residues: CAISDPTGLVTGELFF.

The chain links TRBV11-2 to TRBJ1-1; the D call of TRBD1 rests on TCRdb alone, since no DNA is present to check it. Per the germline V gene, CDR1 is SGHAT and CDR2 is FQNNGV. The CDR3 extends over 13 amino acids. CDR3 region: CASSLVVQAEAFF.

This chain's CDR3 is CASRDRGPYNEQFF. The chain uses TRBV4-1 and TRBJ2-1; there is no DNA to check the TCRdb D call of TRBD1. This CDR3 spans 14 amino acids. Germline values: CDR1 MGHRA, CDR2 YSYEKL.